Following are 19 T cell receptor beta chains from one sample sequenced in a study of regulatory T cells in long-lasting Graves disease. Researchers made TCR beta libraries by using iRepertoire HTBI primers and running Arm-PCR on CDR3 regions. MiXCR, applied by TCRdb to the multiplex PCR reads, yields one record per CDR3 protein. Of about 320,000 distinct CDR3 sequences in the sample, 18% were seen once. Time point in this sample: newly diagnosed GD, antithyroid drugs for less than 3 months. The TCR library was made from RNA that had been extracted from PBMCs in TRIzol. The sequencing here drew on peripheral blood mononuclear cells (PBMCs), taken at new diagnosis, from a patient treated with antithyroid drugs. The receptors originated from a female donor with Graves disease.

Of note for this clonotype: A far larger clone lies a single base away; this is likely a read error. The rearrangement uses TRBV2 and TRBJ2-7; 9 nucleotides agree with TRBD2. Germline V gives CDR1 SNHLY, CDR2 FYNNEI. V gave up 5 bases and J gave up 9 bases; unmatched junction bases: 17. The CDR3 spans 16 residues. The CDR3 DNA sequence: TGTGCCAGCAGTTATGTGGGGGGTAGCGGGAGTAATGGGCAGTACTTC. Translation gives CASSYVGGSGSNGQYF.

The rearrangement uses TRBV7-9 and TRBJ2-7; D may be TRBD1 or TRBD2 (5 bases each). This CDR3 has 15 residues. Germline CDR1 SEHNR, CDR2 FQNEAQ (reference sequence). The V gene lost 0 bases and the J gene lost 2 bases, with 11 bases spanning the gap. CDR3 DNA: TGTGCCAGCAGCTTAGCGGATCGGGACCCCTACGAGCAGTACTTC. This encodes CASSLADRDPYEQYF.

There are many counts of this clonotype. In DNA form, the CDR3 reads TGTGCCAGCAGTGACGACAGGGTCCTGTTCTTC. Amino acid sequence: CASSDDRVLFF. V and J are TRBV6-1 and TRBJ2-1; 7 nucleotides line up with TRBD1. Germline V gives CDR1 MNHNS, CDR2 SASEGT. With 3 bases clipped from V and 15 bases from J, the junction kept 5 bases outside the gene matches. The CDR3 has 11 amino acids.

This clonotype was observed at least ten times. V gene TRBV19 combines with J gene TRBJ1-1; D is undetermined. Trimming shortened V by 5 bases and J by 0 bases, and 13 bases separated the two germline ends. Germline V gene data show CDR1 as LNHDA and CDR2 as SQIVND (reference sequence). The CDR3 totals 15 residues. The CDR3, as DNA: TGTGCCAGTAGTTTCTTCATTTCTCTGAACACTGAAGCTTTCTTT. Residues: CASSFFISLNTEAFF.

This clonotype was observed many times. The gene calls are TRBV28 and TRBJ1-3; 9 bases are a match to TRBD1. V lost 6 bases to trimming and J lost 0 bases; unmatched junction nucleotides: 6. Per germline, CDR1 MDHEN and CDR2 SYDVKM. This CDR3 region has 16 residues. The CDR3 sequence is CASSRGQGSSGNTIYF. The CDR3 nucleotides read TGTGCCAGCAGCCGAGGACAGGGGAGCTCTGGAAACACCATATATTTT.

This clonotype has a count of ten or more. V is TRBV11-3 and J is TRBJ1-6, with 11 nucleotides matching TRBD1. Germline CDR1 SGHNT, CDR2 YENEEA. The CDR3 is made up of 15 amino acids. Germline trimming cut 5 bases from V and 7 bases from J; bases unmatched to any gene: 4. The DNA of the CDR3 is TGTGCCAGCAGCCCTGGACAGGGGGCGAATTCACCCCTCCACTTT. Translation: CASSPGQGANSPLHF. Full variable domain (remainder filled in from reference TRBV11-3 and TRBJ1-6): EAGVVQSPRYKIIEKKQPVAFWCNPISGHNTLYWYLQNLGQGPELLIRYENEEAVDDSQLPKDRFSAERLKGVDSTLKIQPAELGDSAVYLCASSPGQGANSPLHFGNGTRLTVT.

This clonotype was found many times. The chain couples TRBV20-1 to TRBJ2-1; 10 nucleotides match TRBD2. V was pared by 4 bases and J by 2 bases, with 2 bases of the junction left unmatched. The germline V gene encodes CDR1 DFQATT and CDR2 SNEGSKA (reference sequence). This CDR3 comprises 14 residues. Here the CDR3 DNA reads TGCAGTGCTATAACTAGCGGGACCTACAATGAGCAGTTCTTC. Residues: CSAITSGTYNEQFF.

This clonotype was recorded many times. The J gene is TRBJ2-3, the V gene TRBV6-2 or TRBV6-3; tentatively, D is TRBD2 (6 bases). CDR1 is MNHEY and CDR2 is SVGEGT in the germline V gene. This CDR3 is built from 15 residues. Trimming cost V 7 bases and J 4 bases, with 18 bases left between them. CDR3 bases: TGTGCCAGCAACCCGGGCGGAGGGTATCCAGATACGCAGTATTTT. This encodes CASNPGGGYPDTQYF.

This clonotype occurred many times. The chain links TRBV7-9 to TRBJ1-2; D is uncertain. Trimming removed 5 bases from V and 8 bases from J, with 18 bases in between. CDR3 size: 14 residues. Germline V gene sequence: CDR1 SEHNR, CDR2 FQNEAQ (reference sequence). The CDR3 coding sequence is TGTGCCAGCAGCAAAAAGGGTTCCTCTAAAGGCTACACCTTC. This encodes CASSKKGSSKGYTF.

Of note for this clonotype: A much larger clone is a single base away; this may be a read error. CDR3 sequence reads: CASSVEDTEAFF. CDR3 nucleotide sequence: TGTGCCAGCAGCGTAGAGGACACTGAAGCTTTCTTT. The rearrangement uses TRBV9 and TRBJ1-1; D gene ambiguous. Between the trimmed V and J ends, which lost 0 bases and 3 bases, there was a span of 3 bases. The CDR3 has 12 residues. CDR1 SGDLS and CDR2 YYNGEE come from the germline V gene.

This clonotype has at least ten counts. The chain has TRBV27 and TRBJ2-5; D not resolved. Per the germline V gene, CDR1 is MNHEY and CDR2 is SMNVEV (reference sequence). Trimming cost V 1 base and J 3 bases, with 6 bases left between them. The CDR3 is made up of 13 amino acids. The CDR3: CASSLWSEETQYF. The CDR3 DNA follows: TGTGCCAGCAGTTTATGGTCCGAAGAGACCCAGTACTTC.

This clonotype was counted many times. The chain carries TRBV20-1 and TRBJ2-1; D gene uncertain. CDR1 is DFQATT and CDR2 is SNEGSKA in the germline V gene (reference sequence). V lost 1 base and J lost 3, with 10 bases in between. CDR3 length: 14 amino acids. The CDR3 region has the DNA TGCAGTGCTAGAGCGCGGTGGGGCTACAATGAGCAGTTCTTC. Translated: CSARARWGYNEQFF.

The sample holds a few counts of this clonotype. The chain joins TRBV2 to TRBJ2-7, with D hard to call. Germline V lookup: CDR1 SNHLY, CDR2 FYNNEI. V lost 4 bases, J lost 7 bases, and 23 bases lay in between. The CDR3 has 16 residues. In nucleotides, the CDR3 is TGTGCCAGCAGTGGATCCCGGGCAAGCCTCTGGTTGGAGCAGTACTTC. It codes for CASSGSRASLWLEQYF.

This clonotype was found many times. This chain links TRBV6-5 with TRBJ2-7; D is unresolved. The CDR3 has 18 amino acids. The V gene's germline CDR1 is MNHEY and CDR2 SVGAGI. Trimming removed 0 bases at V and 0 bases at J, with 18 bases between. The CDR3 spells CASSYSRPTRPHSYEQYF. CDR3 nucleotide sequence: TGTGCCAGCAGTTACTCGCGCCCTACGCGACCGCACTCCTACGAGCAGTACTTC.

There are many counts of this clonotype. The V call is TRBV3-1, the J call TRBJ2-3, with D possibly matching TRBD2 (6 bases). The V gene lost 2 bases and the J gene lost 2 bases, with 8 bases spanning the gap. The CDR3 contains 14 residues. Germline values: CDR1 LGHDT, CDR2 YNNKEL (reference sequence). CDR3 amino acids: CASSQLATTDTQYF. CDR3 coding DNA: TGTGCCAGCAGCCAACTAGCGACCACAGATACGCAGTATTTT.

In this sample, this clonotype turned up many times. The V and J genes are TRBV28 and TRBJ2-3, with 8 positions matching TRBD1. The CDR3 consists of 15 residues. J gave up 4 bases and V 8 bases, and 11 bases lay outside the gene matches. CDR1 and CDR2 from the germline V gene are MDHEN and SYDVKM. This chain's CDR3 is CASHSRGLYADTQYF. The CDR3 DNA follows: TGTGCCAGCCATTCCAGGGGGCTTTATGCAGATACGCAGTATTTT.

This clonotype was recorded many times. The chain has TRBV29-1 and TRBJ1-2; D is ambiguous. V dropped 3 bases and J dropped 2 bases, with 10 bases sitting between them. The CDR3 loop spans 13 amino acids. Germline V gives CDR1 SQVTM, CDR2 ANQGSEA. As DNA, the CDR3 is TGCAGCGTTGATCCCGGCGGGAACTATGGCTACACCTTC. This encodes CSVDPGGNYGYTF.

This clonotype was detected ten times or more. This rearrangement joins TRBV5-6 to TRBJ2-1, with TRBD1 matching 8 bases. This CDR3 is 15 amino acids long. Germline loops: CDR1 SGHDT, CDR2 YYEEEE. The V segment lost 4 bases and the J segment 8 bases; nucleotides outside the gene matches: 11. The CDR3 coding sequence is TGTGCCAGCAGCCCTTGGACAGGGCAGGGACATGAGCAGTTCTTC. Translated: CASSPWTGQGHEQFF.

A remark on this clonotype: The germline gene is not matched at one end of the junction; a read error may be the cause. This chain uses TRBV5-1 with TRBJ2-2; no firm D call. This CDR3 spans 15 amino acids. Germline V gene sequence: CDR1 SGHRS, CDR2 YFSETQ. CDR3 sequence (DNA): TGCACCAGCAGCTTGAAACTGGCGAACACCGGGGAGCTGTTTTTT. It encodes CTSSLKLANTGELFF. Using reference TRBV5-1 and TRBJ2-2 for the parts outside the CDR3, the full variable domain is KAGVTQTPRYLIKTRGQQVTLSCSPISGHRSVSWYQQTPGQGLQFLFEYFSETQRNKGNFPGRFSGRQFSNSRSEMNVSTLELGDSALYLCTSSLKLANTGELFFGEGSRLTVL.